Listed below are T cell receptor beta chains from one sample, sequenced in a study of OX40 agonist ivuxolimab in advanced cancers. Assay used: immunoSEQ multiplex PCR; TCRdb lists only in-frame clones, some missing. The data show 25,000 or so clones, 77% seen once. This sample comprised CD4+ or CD8+ T cells sorted from blood, obtained in a trial of the OX40 agonist ivuxolimab. The receptors shown here come from an adult with an advanced solid tumor such as melanoma, head and neck, liver or kidney cancer. CDR3s include the opening cysteine and the closing phenylalanine or tryptophan. The order of the fields is D gene, V gene, J gene, CDR3 length, clone size, CDR3 protein, CDR3 DNA. D genes are given only for firm matches. Rows may omit the clone size; those that give it use once, few, many or a size class.

d_gene: .; v_gene: TRBV5-1; j_gene: TRBJ1-3; len: 18; abundance: .; CDR3aa: CASSSRGGSPLSGNTIYF; CDR3nt: TGCGCCAGCAGCTCCCGTGGGGGCTCCCCACTCTCTGGAAACACCATATATTTT
d_gene: TRBD2; v_gene: TRBV4-1; j_gene: TRBJ2-2; len: 18; abundance: .; CDR3aa: CASSLEGVLAGGDGELFF; CDR3nt: TGCGCCAGCAGCCTCGAAGGGGTACTAGCGGGGGGAGACGGGGAGCTGTTTTTT
d_gene: .; v_gene: TRBV5-5; j_gene: TRBJ1-2; len: 13; abundance: .; CDR3aa: CASSSDTYYGYTF; CDR3nt: TGTGCCAGCAGCTCTGACACCTACTATGGCTACACCTTC
d_gene: TRBD1; v_gene: TRBV28; j_gene: TRBJ1-2; len: 14; abundance: .; CDR3aa: CASSINDRGRGYTF; CDR3nt: TGTGCCAGCAGCATCAACGACAGGGGCAGGGGCTACACCTTC
d_gene: .; v_gene: TRBV23-1; j_gene: TRBJ1-6; len: 17; abundance: once; CDR3aa: CASSQVQGSSYNSPLHF; CDR3nt: TGCGCCAGCAGTCAAGTTCAGGGAAGCTCCTATAATTCACCCCTCCACTTT
d_gene: .; v_gene: TRBV5-8; j_gene: TRBJ2-3; len: 17; abundance: .; CDR3aa: CASSLGLGGPSTDTQYF; CDR3nt: TGTGCCAGCAGCTTGGGGTTGGGCGGGCCTAGCACAGATACGCAGTATTTT
d_gene: TRBD1; v_gene: TRBV5-1; j_gene: TRBJ1-1; len: 15; abundance: .; CDR3aa: CASSLRTGSNTEAFF; CDR3nt: TGCGCCAGCAGCTTGCGGACAGGGTCGAACACTGAAGCTTTCTTT
d_gene: .; v_gene: TRBV5-4; j_gene: TRBJ2-3; len: 13; abundance: .; CDR3aa: CASSSVLEDTQYF; CDR3nt: TGTGCCAGCAGCTCGGTACTGGAGGATACGCAGTATTTT
d_gene: TRBD2; v_gene: TRBV6-6; j_gene: TRBJ2-3; len: 15; abundance: .; CDR3aa: CAGGGTSGFTDTQYF; CDR3nt: TGTGCCGGTGGCGGGACTAGCGGGTTCACAGATACGCAGTATTTT
d_gene: .; v_gene: TRBV25-1; j_gene: TRBJ2-3; len: 15; abundance: .; CDR3aa: CASSEGQPDTDTQYF; CDR3nt: TGTGCCAGCAGTGAGGGACAACCAGACACAGATACGCAGTATTTT
d_gene: TRBD1; v_gene: TRBV28; j_gene: TRBJ1-1; len: 13; abundance: .; CDR3aa: CASARDRVTEAFF; CDR3nt: TGTGCCAGCGCGCGGGACAGGGTTACTGAAGCTTTCTTT
d_gene: .; v_gene: TRBV5-3; j_gene: TRBJ2-7; len: 13; abundance: .; CDR3aa: CARRLTGPYEQYF; CDR3nt: TGTGCCAGAAGACTTACAGGACCGTACGAGCAGTACTTC
d_gene: .; v_gene: TRBV4-1; j_gene: TRBJ1-5; len: 14; abundance: .; CDR3aa: CASSTTGSNQPQHF; CDR3nt: TGCGCCAGCAGCACGACGGGGAGCAATCAGCCCCAGCATTTT
d_gene: .; v_gene: TRBV4-3; j_gene: TRBJ2-1; len: 16; abundance: few; CDR3aa: CASSQRVAIPYNEQFF; CDR3nt: TGCGCCAGCAGCCAGAGGGTAGCGATCCCCTACAATGAGCAGTTCTTC
d_gene: .; v_gene: TRBV4-3; j_gene: TRBJ1-4; len: 18; abundance: .; CDR3aa: CASSFGLVMGATNEKLFF; CDR3nt: TGCGCCAGCAGCTTCGGACTCGTGATGGGGGCAACTAATGAAAAACTGTTTTTT
d_gene: TRBD2; v_gene: TRBV10-3; j_gene: TRBJ2-7; len: 17; abundance: .; CDR3aa: CAISPGLAGGSSYEQYF; CDR3nt: TGTGCCATCAGCCCCGGACTAGCGGGAGGGAGCTCCTACGAGCAGTACTTC
d_gene: .; v_gene: TRBV19; j_gene: TRBJ1-5; len: 12; abundance: .; CDR3aa: CASSYKGSPQHF; CDR3nt: TGTGCCAGTAGTTACAAGGGCTCACCCCAGCATTTT
d_gene: .; v_gene: TRBV18; j_gene: TRBJ2-5; len: 12; abundance: .; CDR3aa: CASSPGKETQYF; CDR3nt: TGTGCCAGCTCACCCGGGAAGGAGACCCAGTACTTC
d_gene: TRBD2; v_gene: TRBV9; j_gene: TRBJ2-5; len: 18; abundance: once; CDR3aa: CASSVGSGTSGGWETQYF; CDR3nt: TGTGCCAGCAGCGTAGGATCCGGGACTAGCGGGGGGTGGGAGACCCAGTACTTC
d_gene: .; v_gene: TRBV29-1; j_gene: TRBJ2-1; len: 16; abundance: .; CDR3aa: CSVEIASQSSYNEQFF; CDR3nt: TGCAGCGTTGAGATTGCGTCGCAGAGCTCCTACAATGAGCAGTTCTTC
d_gene: .; v_gene: TRBV19; j_gene: TRBJ2-6; len: 17; abundance: once; CDR3aa: CASSIRQTNSGANVLTF; CDR3nt: TGTGCCAGTAGTATAAGACAGACAAACTCTGGGGCCAACGTCCTGACTTTC
d_gene: .; v_gene: TRBV7-7; j_gene: TRBJ2-2; len: 16; abundance: once; CDR3aa: CASSPEGGSNTGELFF; CDR3nt: TGTGCTAGCAGCCCAGAGGGGGGGAGTAACACCGGGGAGCTGTTTTTT
d_gene: TRBD1; v_gene: TRBV19; j_gene: TRBJ2-2; len: 15; abundance: .; CDR3aa: CASSIVKGATGELFF; CDR3nt: TGTGCCAGTAGTATTGTTAAGGGGGCCACCGGGGAGCTGTTTTTT
d_gene: .; v_gene: TRBV4-3; j_gene: TRBJ1-1; len: 12; abundance: once; CDR3aa: CASSQDRGYAFF; CDR3nt: TGCGCCAGCAGCCAAGATAGGGGGTATGCTTTCTTT
d_gene: TRBD2; v_gene: TRBV7-3; j_gene: TRBJ2-3; len: 14; abundance: .; CDR3aa: CASSPRTGEGTQYF; CDR3nt: TGTGCCAGCAGCCCCCGGACTGGGGAGGGTACGCAGTATTTT
d_gene: TRBD2; v_gene: TRBV30; j_gene: TRBJ2-4; len: 13; abundance: .; CDR3aa: CAWSVQGRGIQYF; CDR3nt: TGTGCCTGGAGTGTACAAGGGAGGGGCATTCAGTACTTC
d_gene: .; v_gene: TRBV6-5; j_gene: TRBJ2-1; len: 14; abundance: .; CDR3aa: CASSTRTRLNGQFF; CDR3nt: TGTGCCAGCAGCACCCGGACGCGCCTCAATGGGCAGTTCTTC
d_gene: .; v_gene: TRBV7-9; j_gene: TRBJ2-7; len: 12; abundance: few; CDR3aa: CASSSQAYEQYF; CDR3nt: TGTGCCAGCAGCTCTCAAGCCTACGAGCAGTACTTC
d_gene: .; v_gene: TRBV19; j_gene: TRBJ1-3; len: 13; abundance: .; CDR3aa: CASTWGRGNTIYF; CDR3nt: TGTGCCAGTACATGGGGGAGAGGAAACACCATATATTTT
d_gene: .; v_gene: TRBV15; j_gene: TRBJ1-4; len: 16; abundance: .; CDR3aa: CATSRDLRGFNEKLFF; CDR3nt: TGTGCCACCAGCAGAGATCTCAGAGGGTTTAATGAAAAACTGTTTTTT
d_gene: .; v_gene: TRBV18; j_gene: TRBJ2-5; len: 14; abundance: .; CDR3aa: CASSPSHSQETQYF; CDR3nt: TGTGCCAGCTCACCATCTCACTCCCAAGAGACCCAGTACTTC
d_gene: .; v_gene: TRBV11-1; j_gene: TRBJ1-1; len: 16; abundance: .; CDR3aa: CASSLSSGHLNTEAFF; CDR3nt: TGTGCCAGCAGCTTATCTTCGGGACACTTGAACACTGAAGCTTTCTTT
d_gene: .; v_gene: TRBV7-6; j_gene: TRBJ2-2; len: 13; abundance: .; CDR3aa: CASSASEGGELFF; CDR3nt: TGTGCCAGCAGCGCCTCGGAGGGCGGGGAGCTGTTTTTT
d_gene: TRBD1; v_gene: TRBV7-2; j_gene: TRBJ1-4; len: 16; abundance: .; CDR3aa: CASSWDGTGVNEKLFF; CDR3nt: TGTGCCAGCAGCTGGGACGGGACAGGAGTTAATGAAAAACTGTTTTTT
d_gene: .; v_gene: TRBV19; j_gene: TRBJ1-4; len: 13; abundance: .; CDR3aa: CASTRATNEKLFF; CDR3nt: TGTGCCAGTACCAGGGCAACTAATGAAAAACTGTTTTTT
d_gene: TRBD1; v_gene: TRBV7-2; j_gene: TRBJ2-5; len: 14; abundance: few; CDR3aa: CASSFNRGQETQYF; CDR3nt: TGTGCCAGCAGCTTCAACAGGGGTCAAGAGACCCAGTACTTC
d_gene: .; v_gene: TRBV11-1; j_gene: TRBJ2-1; len: 14; abundance: .; CDR3aa: CASSFGKGRHEQFF; CDR3nt: TGTGCCAGCAGCTTTGGAAAGGGGCGGCATGAGCAGTTCTTC
d_gene: .; v_gene: TRBV28; j_gene: TRBJ2-7; len: 14; abundance: .; CDR3aa: CASSSMAVGYEQYF; CDR3nt: TGTGCCAGCAGTTCCATGGCAGTTGGCTACGAGCAGTACTTC
d_gene: TRBD1; v_gene: TRBV7-9; j_gene: TRBJ1-6; len: 14; abundance: .; CDR3aa: CASSYGQGDSPLHF; CDR3nt: TGTGCCAGCAGTTATGGACAGGGAGATTCACCCCTCCACTTT
d_gene: .; v_gene: TRBV19; j_gene: TRBJ2-7; len: 13; abundance: .; CDR3aa: CASSKEDAYEQYF; CDR3nt: TGTGCCAGTAGTAAAGAGGACGCCTACGAGCAGTACTTC
d_gene: TRBD1; v_gene: TRBV6-6; j_gene: TRBJ1-1; len: 13; abundance: few; CDR3aa: CASSYSDRVKAFF; CDR3nt: TGTGCCAGCAGTTACTCTGACAGGGTAAAAGCTTTCTTT
d_gene: TRBD1; v_gene: TRBV28; j_gene: TRBJ1-1; len: 14; abundance: few; CDR3aa: CASRSGGPGAEAFF; CDR3nt: TGTGCCAGCAGGTCAGGGGGGCCTGGAGCTGAAGCTTTCTTT
d_gene: .; v_gene: TRBV6-1; j_gene: TRBJ1-1; len: 11; abundance: .; CDR3aa: CATSLGAEAFF; CDR3nt: TGTGCCACCAGTTTGGGCGCTGAAGCTTTCTTT
d_gene: .; v_gene: TRBV7-8; j_gene: TRBJ1-1; len: 15; abundance: .; CDR3aa: CASSAAYRMNTEAFF; CDR3nt: TGTGCCAGCAGCGCAGCCTACAGGATGAACACTGAAGCTTTCTTT
d_gene: TRBD1; v_gene: TRBV7-7; j_gene: TRBJ2-5; len: 13; abundance: few; CDR3aa: CASSRDRGETQYF; CDR3nt: TGTGCTAGCAGCCGGGACAGGGGTGAGACCCAGTACTTC
d_gene: .; v_gene: TRBV6-1; j_gene: TRBJ2-2; len: 15; abundance: medium-sized; CDR3aa: CASRWGASNTGELFF; CDR3nt: TGTGCCAGCAGATGGGGGGCCTCGAACACCGGGGAGCTGTTTTTT
d_gene: .; v_gene: TRBV7-9; j_gene: TRBJ1-1; len: 12; abundance: .; CDR3aa: CASSLDVSEAFF; CDR3nt: TGTGCCAGCAGCTTAGATGTGTCTGAAGCTTTCTTT
d_gene: .; v_gene: TRBV7-3; j_gene: TRBJ1-4; len: 18; abundance: .; CDR3aa: CASSLGKASYATNEKLFF; CDR3nt: TGTGCCAGCAGCCTTGGGAAGGCATCCTACGCAACTAATGAAAAACTGTTTTTT
d_gene: .; v_gene: TRBV30; j_gene: TRBJ1-1; len: 11; abundance: few; CDR3aa: CAWMMSTEAFF; CDR3nt: TGTGCCTGGATGATGAGCACTGAAGCTTTCTTT
d_gene: .; v_gene: TRBV19; j_gene: TRBJ1-4; len: 13; abundance: .; CDR3aa: CASSERGDEKLFF; CDR3nt: TGTGCCAGTAGTGAGCGCGGGGATGAAAAACTGTTTTTT
d_gene: .; v_gene: TRBV19; j_gene: TRBJ1-4; len: 15; abundance: .; CDR3aa: CASMAGEATNEKLFF; CDR3nt: TGTGCCAGTATGGCGGGCGAAGCAACTAATGAAAAACTGTTTTTT
d_gene: TRBD2; v_gene: TRBV4-1; j_gene: TRBJ2-3; len: 16; abundance: .; CDR3aa: CASSQEGLAIGDTQYF; CDR3nt: TGCGCCAGCAGCCAGGAGGGACTAGCAATCGGCGATACGCAGTATTTT
d_gene: .; v_gene: TRBV4-2; j_gene: TRBJ2-7; len: 14; abundance: .; CDR3aa: CASSQGQGTYEQYF; CDR3nt: TGTGCCAGCAGCCAAGGGCAGGGGACCTACGAGCAGTACTTC
d_gene: .; v_gene: TRBV19; j_gene: TRBJ2-7; len: 16; abundance: .; CDR3aa: CASSSQGKAPSYEQYF; CDR3nt: TGTGCCAGTAGTAGCCAGGGAAAAGCCCCATCCTACGAGCAGTACTTC
d_gene: .; v_gene: TRBV4-2; j_gene: TRBJ1-1; len: 14; abundance: .; CDR3aa: CASRNPSEGTEAFF; CDR3nt: TGTGCCAGCAGAAATCCTTCGGAGGGTACTGAAGCTTTCTTT
d_gene: .; v_gene: TRBV28; j_gene: TRBJ2-7; len: 13; abundance: .; CDR3aa: CASSSQPSYEQYF; CDR3nt: TGTGCCAGCAGTTCTCAGCCCTCCTACGAGCAGTACTTC
d_gene: TRBD1; v_gene: TRBV6-5; j_gene: TRBJ1-1; len: 15; abundance: .; CDR3aa: CASSLTPNRGTEAFF; CDR3nt: TGTGCCAGCAGTCTGACTCCGAACAGGGGAACTGAAGCTTTCTTT
d_gene: .; v_gene: TRBV5-6; j_gene: TRBJ2-7; len: 14; abundance: .; CDR3aa: CASSGGWQNYEQYF; CDR3nt: TGTGCCAGCAGCGGAGGGTGGCAGAATTACGAGCAGTACTTC
d_gene: TRBD1; v_gene: TRBV2; j_gene: TRBJ2-1; len: 13; abundance: .; CDR3aa: CASSSDRESEQFF; CDR3nt: TGTGCCAGCAGTTCGGACAGGGAAAGTGAGCAGTTCTTC
d_gene: TRBD1; v_gene: TRBV5-4; j_gene: TRBJ1-1; len: 16; abundance: .; CDR3aa: CASSSGTGVMNTEAFF; CDR3nt: TGTGCCAGCAGCTCCGGGACAGGGGTCATGAACACTGAAGCTTTCTTT